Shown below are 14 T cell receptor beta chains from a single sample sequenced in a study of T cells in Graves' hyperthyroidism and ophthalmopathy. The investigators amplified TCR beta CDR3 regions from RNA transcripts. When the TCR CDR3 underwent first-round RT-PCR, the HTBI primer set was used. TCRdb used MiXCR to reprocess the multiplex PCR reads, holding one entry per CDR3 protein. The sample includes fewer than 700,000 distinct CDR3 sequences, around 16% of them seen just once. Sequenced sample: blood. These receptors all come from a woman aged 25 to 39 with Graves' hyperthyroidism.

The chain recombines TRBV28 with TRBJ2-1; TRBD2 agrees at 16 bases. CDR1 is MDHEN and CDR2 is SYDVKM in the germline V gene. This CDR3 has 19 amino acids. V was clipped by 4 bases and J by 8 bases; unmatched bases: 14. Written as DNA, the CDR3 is TGTGCCAGCAGTTCCGGGACTAGCGGGAGGGCCTTCTACTCCGATGAGCAGTTCTTC. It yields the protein CASSSGTSGRAFYSDEQFF.

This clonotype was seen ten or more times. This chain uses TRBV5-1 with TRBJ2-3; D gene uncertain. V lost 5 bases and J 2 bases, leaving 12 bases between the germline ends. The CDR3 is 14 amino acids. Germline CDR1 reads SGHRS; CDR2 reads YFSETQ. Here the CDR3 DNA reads TGCGCCAGCAGTTTATCTAAACCCACAGATACGCAGTATTTT. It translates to CASSLSKPTDTQYF. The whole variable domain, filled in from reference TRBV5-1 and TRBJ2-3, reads KAGVTQTPRYLIKTRGQQVTLSCSPISGHRSVSWYQQTPGQGLQFLFEYFSETQRNKGNFPGRFSGRQFSNSRSEMNVSTLELGDSALYLCASSLSKPTDTQYFGPGTRLTVL.

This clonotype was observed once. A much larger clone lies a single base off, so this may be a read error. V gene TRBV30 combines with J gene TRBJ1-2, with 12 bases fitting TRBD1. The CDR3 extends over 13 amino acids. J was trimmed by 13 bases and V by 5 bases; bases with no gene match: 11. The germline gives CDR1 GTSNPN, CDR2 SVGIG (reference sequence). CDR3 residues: CAWGARDRGRLTF. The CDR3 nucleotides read TGTGCCTGGGGTGCCCGGGACAGGGGGCGGCTCACCTTC.

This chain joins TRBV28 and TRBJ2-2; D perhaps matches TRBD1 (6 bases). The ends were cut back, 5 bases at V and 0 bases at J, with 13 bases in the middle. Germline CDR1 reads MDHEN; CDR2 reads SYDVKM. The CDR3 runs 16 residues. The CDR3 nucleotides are TGTGCCAGCAGTAGTGACAGGACCCCGAACACCGGGGAGCTGTTTTTT. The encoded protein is CASSSDRTPNTGELFF.

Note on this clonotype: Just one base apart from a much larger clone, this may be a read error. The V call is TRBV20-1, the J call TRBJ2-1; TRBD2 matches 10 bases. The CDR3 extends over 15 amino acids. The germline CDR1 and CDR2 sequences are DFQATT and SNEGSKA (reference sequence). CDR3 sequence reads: CSASSGRTYYHEQHF. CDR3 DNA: TGCAGTGCTAGTAGCGGGAGGACCTACTATCATGAGCAGCACTTC.

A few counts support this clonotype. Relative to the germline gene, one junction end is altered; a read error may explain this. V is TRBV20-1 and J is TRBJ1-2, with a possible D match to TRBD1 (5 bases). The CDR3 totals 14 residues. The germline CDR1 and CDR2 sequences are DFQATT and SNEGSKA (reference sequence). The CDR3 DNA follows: TGCAGTGCCAGAGGGACGGCTGATAGGAATGGCTACACCTTC. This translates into CSARGTADRNGYTF.

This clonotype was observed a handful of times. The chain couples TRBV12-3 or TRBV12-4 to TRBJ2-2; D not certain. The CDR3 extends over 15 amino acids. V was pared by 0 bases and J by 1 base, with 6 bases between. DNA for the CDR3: TGTGCCAGCAGTTTAGCGCCGCTGAACACCGGGGAGCTGTTTTTT. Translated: CASSLAPLNTGELFF.

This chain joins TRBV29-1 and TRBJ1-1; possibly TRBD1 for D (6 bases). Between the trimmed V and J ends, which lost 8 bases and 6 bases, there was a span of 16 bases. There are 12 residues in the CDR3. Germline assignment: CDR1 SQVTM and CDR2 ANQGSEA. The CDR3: CSFLWGRAEAFF. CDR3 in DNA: TGCAGCTTTCTGTGGGGGCGGGCTGAAGCTTTCTTT.

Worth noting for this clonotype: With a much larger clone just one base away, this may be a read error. The CDR3 loop is CSPRSGPIRYEQYF. CDR3 DNA sequence: TGCAGTCCCAGATCGGGACCGATACGCTACGAGCAGTACTTC. The rearrangement uses TRBV20-1 and TRBJ2-7, with D possibly being TRBD1 or TRBD2 (5 bases each). CDR3 length: 14 residues. Germline lookup yields CDR1 DFQATT and CDR2 SNEGSKA (reference sequence). V was cut by 8 bases and J by 3 bases, with 20 bases left in between.

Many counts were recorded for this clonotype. The CDR3 sequence is CASSLVSPTGETQYF. The CDR3 coding sequence is TGTGCCAGCAGCTTAGTGTCACCCACCGGGGAGACCCAGTACTTC. The rearrangement links TRBV7-9 to TRBJ2-5, with D unclear. The CDR3 length is 15 residues. V gave up 1 base and J gave up 5 bases, with 14 bases separating them. Germline lookup yields CDR1 SEHNR and CDR2 FQNEAQ (reference sequence).

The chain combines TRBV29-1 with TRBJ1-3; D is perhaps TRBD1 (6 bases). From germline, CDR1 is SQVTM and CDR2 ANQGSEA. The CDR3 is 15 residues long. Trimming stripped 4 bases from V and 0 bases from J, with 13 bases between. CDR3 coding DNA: TGCAGCGTTGGGACGACAGGATACTCTGGAAACACCATATATTTT. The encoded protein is CSVGTTGYSGNTIYF.

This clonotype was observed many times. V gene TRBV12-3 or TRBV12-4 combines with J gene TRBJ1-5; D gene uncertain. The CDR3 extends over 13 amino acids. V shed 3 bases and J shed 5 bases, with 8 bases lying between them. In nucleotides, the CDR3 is TGTGCCAGCAGTTTGGGCAGATATCAGCCCCAGCATTTT. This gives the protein CASSLGRYQPQHF.

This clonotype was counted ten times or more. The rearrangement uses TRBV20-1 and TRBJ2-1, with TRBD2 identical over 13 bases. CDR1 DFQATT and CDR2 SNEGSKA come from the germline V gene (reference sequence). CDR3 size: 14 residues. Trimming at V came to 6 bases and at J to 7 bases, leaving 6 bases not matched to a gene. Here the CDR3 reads CSATLAGGPNEQFF. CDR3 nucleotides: TGCAGTGCCACACTAGCGGGAGGGCCGAATGAGCAGTTCTTC.

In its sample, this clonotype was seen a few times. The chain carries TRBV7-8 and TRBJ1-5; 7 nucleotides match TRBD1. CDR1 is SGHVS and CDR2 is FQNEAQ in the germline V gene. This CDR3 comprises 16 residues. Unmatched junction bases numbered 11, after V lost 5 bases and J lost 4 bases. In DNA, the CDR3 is TGTGCCAGCAGCGCATATACAGGGGTCGCTAATCAGCCCCAGCATTTT. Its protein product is CASSAYTGVANQPQHF.